These 5 T cell receptor beta chains share one sample of origin, sequenced in a study of T cells in Graves' hyperthyroidism and ophthalmopathy. Authors of the study amplified TCR beta CDR3 regions from RNA transcripts. First-round RT-PCR with HTBI primers amplified the TCR CDR3 region. TCRdb used MiXCR to reprocess the multiplex PCR reads, holding one entry per CDR3 protein. The repertoire includes about 290,000 distinct CDR3 sequences, around 15% of them detected once, and around 31% sits in the top ten. Sequencing was performed on blood. The source is a woman in her forties or fifties with Graves' hyperthyroidism that later progressed to Graves' ophthalmopathy.

This clonotype occurred many times. V gene TRBV20-1 combines with J gene TRBJ1-2, with TRBD1 as a possible D gene (5 bases). V lost 6 bases, J lost 3 bases, and 14 bases lay in between. Per germline, CDR1 DFQATT and CDR2 SNEGSKA (reference sequence). The CDR3 loop spans 13 amino acids. The CDR3 loop is CSAPDMGDYGYTF. The CDR3 nucleotides are TGCAGTGCCCCGGACATGGGCGACTATGGCTACACCTTC.

This clonotype was counted many times. This chain connects TRBV5-1 to TRBJ2-7; TRBD1 might be the D (5 bases). V was trimmed by 0 bases and J by 0 bases, leaving 10 bases between them. The CDR3 is 15 residues long. Looked up from germline, CDR1 is SGHRS and CDR2 is YFSETQ. The CDR3 coding sequence is TGCGCCAGCAGCTTGGCCCCAGGGCCCTCCTACGAGCAGTACTTC. Its protein product is CASSLAPGPSYEQYF.

In this sample, this clonotype turned up many times. This chain links TRBV7-2 with TRBJ2-1, with 14 bases that match TRBD2. J was trimmed by 8 bases and V by 3 bases; bases with no gene match: 0. The CDR3 consists of 14 residues. Germline lookup yields CDR1 SGHTA and CDR2 FQGNSA. DNA of the CDR3: TGTGCCAGCAGCTTGGGACTAGCGGGAGATGAGCAGTTCTTC. Translation gives CASSLGLAGDEQFF.

Many counts were recorded for this clonotype. V and J are TRBV28 and TRBJ2-5; D unclear. Germline CDR1 is MDHEN and CDR2 is SYDVKM. This CDR3 has 13 amino acids. The V gene lost 4 bases and the J gene lost 5 bases, with 11 bases spanning the gap. CDR3 protein: CASSSTPEETQYF. The CDR3 bases are TGTGCCAGCAGTTCCACCCCGGAGGAGACCCAGTACTTC.

This clonotype was seen repeatedly, ten times or more. V gene TRBV12-3 or TRBV12-4 combines with J gene TRBJ1-1, with D uncertain. The V end was cut by 0 bases, the J end by 2 bases, with 7 bases between. The length of the CDR3 is 14 residues. The CDR3 nucleotides read TGTGCCAGCAGTTTAGCGTTGAGAAACACTGAAGCTTTCTTT. Translating it yields CASSLALRNTEAFF.